Listed here is a single T cell receptor (beta chain). Its antigen remains unknown. These data belong to a study of human T cells and chemical hapten exposure. Study overall: Alopecia areata, totalis and universalis patients, mostly female, were included. Study results and limitations: Higher patch test scores went with higher counts of PT1 expanded TCRs.

Per germline, CDR1 SGDLS and CDR2 YYNGEE. V shed 0 bases, J shed 1 base, and the junction held 4 bases outside the gene matches. The CDR3 runs to 16 residues. Library preparation tagged each individual cDNA molecule with a unique molecular identifier. MiXCR, applied by TCRdb to the RACE reads, yields one record per CDR3 protein. Of fewer than 150,000 distinct CDR3 sequences in the sample, about 13% were seen once. Time point meaning: pre-sensitization, week 0. The sample's treatment: therapeutic diphenylcyclopropenone sensitization with weekly scalp DPC. Blood sampling preceded each patch test application.

The clonotype originates from a woman aged 18 to 35 with alopecia areata. Some clones in this sample may be carry-over from other donors' samples. V gene TRBV9 combines with J gene TRBJ2-3; the match to TRBD2 covers 8 bases. Here the sequenced sample was whole blood, taken in connection with sensitization to the hapten diphenylcyclopropenone (DPC). The CDR3 nucleotides read TGTGCCAGCAGCGTAGGTAGCGGGGAAGGCACAGATACGCAGTATTTT. Protein sequence: CASSVGSGEGTDTQYF.